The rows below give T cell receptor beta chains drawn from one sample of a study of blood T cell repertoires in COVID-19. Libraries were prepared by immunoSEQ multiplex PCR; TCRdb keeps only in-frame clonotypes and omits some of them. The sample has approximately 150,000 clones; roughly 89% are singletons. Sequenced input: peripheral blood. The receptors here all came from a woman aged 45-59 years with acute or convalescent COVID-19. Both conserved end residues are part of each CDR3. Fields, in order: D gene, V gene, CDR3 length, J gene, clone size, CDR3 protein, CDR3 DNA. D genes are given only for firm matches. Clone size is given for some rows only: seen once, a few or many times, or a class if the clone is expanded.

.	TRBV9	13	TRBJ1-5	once	CASSPSEGQPQHF	TGTGCCAGCAGCCCTTCGGAGGGTCAGCCCCAGCATTTT
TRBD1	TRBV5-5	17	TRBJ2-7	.	CASSLGPKGTGPYEQYF	TGTGCCAGCAGCTTGGGGCCGAAGGGGACAGGGCCCTACGAGCAGTACTTC
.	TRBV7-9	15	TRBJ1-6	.	CASSFTNRANSPLHF	TGTGCCAGCAGCTTTACCAACAGGGCCAATTCACCCCTCCACTTT
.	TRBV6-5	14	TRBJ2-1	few	CASSYSRSLNEQFF	TGTGCCAGCAGTTACTCGAGGAGCCTTAATGAGCAGTTCTTC
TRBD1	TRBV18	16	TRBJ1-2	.	CASSPRTGGPGYGYTF	TGTGCCAGCTCACCTCGGACAGGGGGTCCCGGCTATGGCTACACCTTC
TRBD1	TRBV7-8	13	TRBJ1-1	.	CASAGGKNTEAFF	TGTGCCAGCGCAGGGGGGAAGAACACTGAAGCTTTCTTT
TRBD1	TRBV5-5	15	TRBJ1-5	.	CASSSAGQEDQPQHF	TGTGCCAGCAGCTCGGCAGGACAGGAGGATCAGCCCCAGCATTTT
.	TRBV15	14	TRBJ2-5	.	CATSRVEQQETQYF	TGTGCCACCAGCAGAGTCGAACAGCAAGAGACCCAGTACTTC
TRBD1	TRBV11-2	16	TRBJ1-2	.	CASSLGTGTGSYGYTF	TGTGCCAGCAGCTTAGGAACCGGGACAGGTTCCTATGGCTACACCTTC
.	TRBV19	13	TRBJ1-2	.	CASTRQGLSGYTF	TGTGCCAGTACTCGGCAGGGGTTAAGCGGCTACACCTTC
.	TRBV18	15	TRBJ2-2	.	CASSPAARSGGELFF	TGTGCCAGCTCACCAGCGGCAAGGTCCGGCGGGGAGCTGTTTTTT
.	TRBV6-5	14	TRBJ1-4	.	CASSYQVGEEKLFF	TGTGCCAGCAGTTACCAGGTCGGGGAGGAAAAACTGTTTTTT
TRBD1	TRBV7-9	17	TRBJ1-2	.	CASSLGQGASQNYGYTF	TGTGCCAGCAGCCTTGGACAGGGGGCATCCCAGAACTATGGCTACACCTTC
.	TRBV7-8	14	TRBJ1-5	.	CASSSLLQDQPQHF	TGTGCCAGCAGCTCCCTGCTACAGGATCAGCCCCAGCATTTT
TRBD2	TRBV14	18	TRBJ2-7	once	CASSRRTSGGSSNYEQYF	TGTGCCAGCAGCCGGCGGACTAGCGGGGGCTCTAGTAACTACGAGCAGTACTTC
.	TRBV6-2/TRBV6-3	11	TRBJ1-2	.	CASSYGGYYTF	TGTGCCAGCAGTTACGGAGGGTACTACACCTTC
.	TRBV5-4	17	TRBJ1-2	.	CVSGRPETGRNNYGYTF	TGTGTCAGCGGGAGGCCCGAGACGGGACGGAATAACTATGGCTACACCTTC
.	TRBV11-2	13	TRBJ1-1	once	CASNPRVFAEAFF	TGTGCCAGCAACCCCAGGGTTTTCGCTGAAGCTTTCTTT
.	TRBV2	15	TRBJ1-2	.	CASSPMGLGLNGYTF	TGTGCCAGCAGTCCAATGGGCTTAGGATTAAATGGCTACACCTTC
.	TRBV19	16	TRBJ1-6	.	CASSPSGGSYNSPLHF	TGTGCCAGTAGTCCGTCGGGGGGCTCCTATAATTCACCCCTCCACTTT
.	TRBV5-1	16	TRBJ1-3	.	CASSSGTARGGNTIYF	TGCGCCAGCAGCTCGGGGACCGCCAGGGGTGGAAACACCATATATTTT
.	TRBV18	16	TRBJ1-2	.	CASSPEAGLDLYGYTF	TGTGCCAGCTCACCGGAGGCAGGACTGGACCTCTATGGCTACACCTTC
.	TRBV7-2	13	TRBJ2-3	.	CASSLSGLDTQYF	TGTGCCAGCAGCTTAAGCGGTTTAGATACGCAGTATTTT
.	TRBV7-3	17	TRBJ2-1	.	CASSDPRGGSSYNEQFF	TGTGCCAGCAGCGACCCGCGAGGTGGGAGCTCCTACAATGAGCAGTTCTTC
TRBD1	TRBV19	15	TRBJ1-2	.	CASSSPGTGNYGYTF	TGTGCCAGTAGTAGTCCCGGGACAGGAAACTATGGCTACACCTTC
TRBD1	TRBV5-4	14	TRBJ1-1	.	CASSSTGVWTEAFF	TGTGCCAGCAGCTCAACAGGGGTTTGGACTGAAGCTTTCTTT
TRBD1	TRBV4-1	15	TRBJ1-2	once	CASSQSSTGAGGYTF	TGCGCCAGCAGCCAATCGTCGACAGGGGCGGGGGGCTACACCTTC
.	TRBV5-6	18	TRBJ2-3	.	CASSLVGGLPSATDTQYF	TGTGCCAGCAGCTTGGTAGGCGGGCTGCCTTCTGCTACAGATACGCAGTATTTT
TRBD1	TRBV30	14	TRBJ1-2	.	CAWSGTGVGYGYTF	TGTGCCTGGAGTGGGACAGGGGTAGGCTATGGCTACACCTTC
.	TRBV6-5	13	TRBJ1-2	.	CASSIQPNYGYTF	TGTGCCAGCAGCATACAGCCGAACTATGGCTACACCTTC
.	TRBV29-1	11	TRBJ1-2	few	CSVSGIYGYTF	TGCAGCGTTAGCGGGATCTATGGCTACACCTTC
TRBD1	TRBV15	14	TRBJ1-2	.	CATSRDRQGTGTTF	TGTGCCACCAGCAGAGATCGACAGGGAACGGGAACCACCTTC
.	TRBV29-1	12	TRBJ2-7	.	CSVTRDSPEQYF	TGCAGCGTTACAAGGGACTCCCCCGAGCAGTACTTC
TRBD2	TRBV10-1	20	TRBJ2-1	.	CASSSSELAGGPGGYNEQFF	TGCGCCAGCAGTTCCTCCGAACTAGCGGGAGGGCCCGGCGGGTACAATGAGCAGTTCTTC
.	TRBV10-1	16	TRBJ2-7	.	CASSPLETADSYEQYF	TGCGCCAGCAGTCCTCTTGAGACGGCGGACTCCTACGAGCAGTACTTC
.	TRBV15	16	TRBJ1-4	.	CATSRDSGGREEKLFF	TGTGCCACCAGCAGAGATAGTGGCGGGCGGGAGGAAAAACTGTTTTTT
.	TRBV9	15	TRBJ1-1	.	CASSAPGNRETEAFF	TGTGCCAGCAGCGCCCCGGGTAACAGGGAGACTGAAGCTTTCTTT